Below are 2 T cell receptor beta chains sequenced from a single sample in a study of CD8+CD57+ T cells in acquired aplastic anemia. Selection for sequencing was limited to patients who had shown CD8+CD57+ cell expansion by flow cytometry. Profiling that covered TCR beta VDJ and CDR3 relied on genomic DNA as its template. One entry per CDR3 protein, called by TCRdb with MiXCR from the reads. The table has some 160,000 distinct CDR3 sequences, more than 45% seen once. The sequenced sample consisted of sorted CD4+, CD8+, or CD8+CD57+ T cells (not recorded which) from PBMCs. These receptors all come from a human donor with aplastic anemia.

In regard to this clonotype: A single base separates this from a much larger clone, so it may be a read error. The genes are TRBV25-1 and TRBJ2-1, with 8 bases matching TRBD2. Germline CDR1 MGHDK, CDR2 SYGVNS. This CDR3 contains 15 residues. V gave up 6 bases and J gave up 9 bases; unmatched junction bases: 13. The DNA for the CDR3 is TGTGCCAGCAGACGGACCGGGACTAGGAACACTGAGCAGTTCTTC. Translating it yields CASRRTGTRNTEQFF.

This clonotype was picked up a small number of times. Since a much larger clone is just one base distant, this may be a read error. The chain recombines TRBV20-1 with TRBJ2-7; D possibly corresponds to TRBD2 (7 bases). V lost 3 bases, J lost 7 bases, and 13 bases lay in between. CDR3 length equals 12 residues. The V gene's germline CDR1 is DFQATT and CDR2 SNEGSKA (reference sequence). Here the CDR3 DNA reads TGCAGTGCTAGGGGGGGGGCCTGGGAGCAGTACTTC. It is translated as CSARGGAWEQYF.